This T cell receptor beta chain was recovered during a study of OX40 agonist ivuxolimab in advanced cancers. Overall study context: Among those treated, three patients had partial responses, one with hepatocellular carcinoma and two with cutaneous melanoma.

Produced via immunoSEQ multiplex PCR; TCRdb's table is partial and in-frame only. Seen here are about 82,000 clones, 86% observed once, and the top ten hold under 7.5%. This CDR3 comprises 15 residues. V was clipped by 0 bases and J by 11 bases; unmatched bases: 10. In germline, CDR1 is SGDLS, CDR2 YYNGEE. The receptor was isolated from an adult with an advanced solid tumor such as melanoma, head and neck, liver or kidney cancer. The sample here was CD4+ or CD8+ T cells sorted from blood, taken in a trial of the OX40 agonist ivuxolimab. The V and J genes are TRBV9 and TRBJ2-3, with TRBD2 identical over 9 bases. The CDR3 spells CASSVGASGVLRQYF. DNA of the CDR3: TGTGCCAGCAGCGTAGGGGCTAGCGGGGTCTTACGGCAGTATTTT.